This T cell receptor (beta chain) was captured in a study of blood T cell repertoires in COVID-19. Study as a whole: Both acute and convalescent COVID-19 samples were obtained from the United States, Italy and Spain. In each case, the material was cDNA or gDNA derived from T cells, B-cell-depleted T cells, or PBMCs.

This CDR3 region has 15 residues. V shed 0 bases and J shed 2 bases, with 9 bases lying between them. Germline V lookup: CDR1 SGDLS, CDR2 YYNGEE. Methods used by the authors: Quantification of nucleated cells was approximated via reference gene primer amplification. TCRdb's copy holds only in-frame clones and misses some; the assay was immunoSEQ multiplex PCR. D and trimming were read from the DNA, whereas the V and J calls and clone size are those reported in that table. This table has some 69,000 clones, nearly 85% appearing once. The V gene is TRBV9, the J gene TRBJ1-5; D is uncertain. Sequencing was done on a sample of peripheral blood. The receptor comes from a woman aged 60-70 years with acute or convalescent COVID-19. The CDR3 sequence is CASSVGIGGNQPQHF. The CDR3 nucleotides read TGTGCCAGCAGCGTAGGAATCGGAGGCAATCAGCCCCAGCATTTT.